The 16 T cell receptor beta chains below were found in one sample sequenced in a study of post-analysis software for immune sequencing data. Study outcomes and limitations: Controls showed lower frequencies than patients for roughly 5 TRBV segments, and TRBV5-6, TRBV5-1 and TRBV20-1 were among these.

For these receptors, no antigen is known. Each TCR beta cDNA library carried unique molecular identifiers. TCRdb processed the PCR reads anew with MiXCR; each CDR3 protein has one entry. The sample includes roughly 600,000 distinct CDR3 sequences, about 40% seen only once; the top ten take roughly 1.7%. Sequenced material: blood. The receptor source for this set is a girl aged 10 to 17 with multiple sclerosis.

This chain connects TRBV2 to TRBJ2-3, with D hard to call. The germline V gene encodes CDR1 SNHLY and CDR2 FYNNEI. The CDR3 contains 13 residues. V dropped 4 bases and J dropped 3 bases, with 8 bases sitting between them. The CDR3 loop is CASSAAPTDTQYF. The CDR3 nucleotides read TGTGCCAGCAGTGCTGCCCCTACAGATACGCAGTATTTT.

Concerning this clonotype itself: One end of the junction is discordant with germline, which a read error may explain. The V call is TRBV12-3 or TRBV12-4, the J call TRBJ2-7, with D hard to call. The J call could be wrong; TRBJ2-5 is a better fit for the DNA end. This CDR3 is built from 12 residues. CDR3 residues: CAGSPGSETQYF. In DNA form, the CDR3 reads TGTGCCGGCAGTCCCGGGTCGGAGACCCAGTACTTC.

This clonotype was found a few times. V gene TRBV5-6 combines with J gene TRBJ2-4, with D perhaps TRBD2 (5 bases). The CDR3 covers 15 residues. Germline loops: CDR1 SGHDT, CDR2 YYEEEE. V lost 0 bases and J 0 bases, leaving 7 bases between the germline ends. This CDR3 is CASSLGRGAKNIQYF. CDR3 nucleotides: TGTGCCAGCAGCTTGGGTCGGGGAGCCAAAAACATTCAGTACTTC.

This clonotype appeared a few times. The chain is built from TRBV4-1 and TRBJ2-7; 8 bases are a match to TRBD2. The J call may be in error: the DNA end matches TRBJ2-4 better. The germline gives CDR1 MGHRA, CDR2 YSYEKL. This CDR3 contains 15 residues. The CDR3 sequence is CASSQPTSGGNIQYF. Here the CDR3 DNA reads TGCGCCAGCAGCCAGCCGACCAGCGGGGGAAACATTCAGTACTTC.

This clonotype has just a few counts. The genes are TRBV7-9 and TRBJ1-6; D may be TRBD1 (5 bases). This CDR3 has 15 residues. Germline values: CDR1 SEHNR, CDR2 FQNEAQ (reference sequence). Trimming left V 5 bases short and J 5 bases short, with 13 bases between. CDR3 nucleotide sequence: TGTGCCAGCAGCCCCCCCGGGACCGATAATTCACCCCTCCACTTT. This encodes CASSPPGTDNSPLHF.

DNA for the CDR3: TGTGCTAGTGGTTTGCCGGACAGGGGGATCGGCTACACCTTC. It yields the protein CASGLPDRGIGYTF. V is TRBV12-5 and J is TRBJ1-2, with 10 positions matching TRBD1. The CDR3 spans 14 residues. Germline lookup yields CDR1 LGHNT and CDR2 FRNRAP. V was pared by 2 bases and J by 8 bases, with 5 bases of the junction left unmatched. The entire variable domain, with the rest obtained from reference TRBV12-5 and TRBJ1-2, is as follows: DARVTQTPRHKVTEMGQEVTMRCQPILGHNTVFWYRQTMMQGLELLAYFRNRAPLDDSGMPKDRFSAEMPDATLATLKIQPSEPRDSAVYFCASGLPDRGIGYTFGSGTRLTVV.

This clonotype occurred a few times. The chain links TRBV20-1 to TRBJ1-2, with D hard to call. This CDR3 comprises 12 residues. Per the germline V gene, CDR1 is DFQATT and CDR2 is SNEGSKA (reference sequence). The V end lost 6 bases, the J end lost 8 bases, and 16 bases lay between the germline ends. The CDR3 nucleotides are TGCAGTGCCCAAGACACCGCTGGGGGCTACACCTTC. Protein sequence: CSAQDTAGGYTF.

This clonotype was seen only a few times. The chain combines TRBV6-5 with TRBJ2-4; tentative D call: TRBD1 (6 bases). This CDR3 region has 14 residues. Germline V gene data show CDR1 as MNHEY and CDR2 as SVGAGI. With 6 bases removed from V and 7 bases from J, the gap between germline ends came to 16 bases. The CDR3 sequence is CASRTQGFGNIQYF. The CDR3, as DNA: TGTGCCAGCAGAACACAGGGTTTCGGGAACATTCAGTACTTC.

In its sample, this clonotype was seen many times. This sequence joins TRBV6-1 and TRBJ2-7; D is perhaps TRBD2 (6 bases). The CDR3 sequence is 13 residues long. Deletions cut 7 bases from V and 3 bases from J, with 13 bases between. The V gene's germline CDR1 is MNHNS and CDR2 SASEGT. CDR3 sequence: CASTRETGYEQYF. The CDR3 DNA sequence: TGTGCCAGCACCCGGGAGACGGGCTACGAGCAGTACTTC.

This chain uses TRBV12-3 or TRBV12-4 with TRBJ2-3; D tentatively fits TRBD1 or TRBD2 (5 bases each). V was clipped by 3 bases and J by 8 bases, with 15 bases between them. This CDR3 region has 14 residues. CDR3 nucleotides: TGTGCCAGCAGTTTCGAGGGGTCAATAGGTACGCAGTATTTT. It is translated as CASSFEGSIGTQYF.

V is TRBV4-1 and J is TRBJ2-1; the D gene is possibly TRBD1 (6 bases). The CDR3 consists of 14 residues. The germline V gene encodes CDR1 MGHRA and CDR2 YSYEKL. V was trimmed by 1 base and J by 9 bases, leaving 13 bases between them. Here the CDR3 reads CASSQGTSRGEQFF. CDR3 bases: TGCGCCAGCAGCCAAGGTACTTCCAGGGGTGAGCAGTTCTTC.

A single count supports this clonotype. V gene TRBV7-6 combines with J gene TRBJ2-5; 8 nucleotides align to TRBD2. Germline lookup yields CDR1 SGHVS and CDR2 FNYEAQ. This CDR3 has 16 residues. Germline trimming cut 5 bases from V and 2 bases from J; bases unmatched to any gene: 10. The CDR3 region is CASSLLTGGLQETQYF. CDR3 DNA sequence: TGTGCCAGCAGCCTCTTGACGGGGGGGTTACAAGAGACCCAGTACTTC. Together with reference TRBV7-6 and TRBJ2-5, the CDR3 gives the full variable domain: GAGVSQSPRYKVTKRGQDVALRCDPISGHVSLYWYRQALGQGPEFLTYFNYEAQQDKSGLPNDRFSAERPEGSISTLTIQRTEQRDSAMYRCASSLLTGGLQETQYFGPGTRLLVL.

The sample holds one count of this clonotype. V and J are TRBV12-3 or TRBV12-4 and TRBJ2-3; no definite D call. The CDR3 covers 14 residues. Trimming took 2 bases from V and 5 from J, leaving 11 bases between them. CDR3 coding DNA: TGTGCCAGCAGTTTAATGGTGGGTGGAGATACGCAGTATTTT. Its translation is CASSLMVGGDTQYF.

This clonotype showed up just a few times. The V call is TRBV5-1, the J call TRBJ2-1, with 7 bases fitting TRBD1. J lost 4 bases, V lost 3 bases, and 10 bases had no gene match. The CDR3 is 16 amino acids. Per germline, CDR1 SGHRS and CDR2 YFSETQ. The CDR3 region is CASSYLPWDSYNEQFF. CDR3 DNA sequence: TGCGCCAGCAGCTACCTACCCTGGGACAGTTACAATGAGCAGTTCTTC.

The rearrangement joins TRBV11-2 to TRBJ2-3, with 8 bases fitting TRBD1. This CDR3 has 15 residues. Trimming at V came to 6 bases and at J to 4 bases, leaving 9 bases not matched to a gene. Per germline, CDR1 SGHAT and CDR2 FQNNGV. CDR3 DNA sequence: TGTGCCAGCAGGAAACCGGGACAGGTTCCAGATACGCAGTATTTT. Amino acids: CASRKPGQVPDTQYF.

This clonotype was seen only a few times. The rearrangement links TRBV18 to TRBJ1-2; 7 bases agree with TRBD1. Germline CDR1 reads KGHSH; CDR2 reads LQKENI. V trimming: 3 bases; J trimming: 5 bases; junction bases outside the gene matches: 3. The CDR3 length is 13 residues. CDR3 DNA sequence: TGTGCCAGCTCACCGACAGGGAGATATGGCTACACCTTC. It translates to CASSPTGRYGYTF.